The clone carrying this T cell receptor beta chain was detected many times. Its antigen is unknown. This sample is drawn from a study of early T cells in non-severe SARS-CoV-2 infection. Overall study findings and caveats: Clonotype matching in VDJdb favored anti-spike CD8 responses and did not capture private and CD4 specificities.

This CDR3 spans 15 amino acids. V was pared by 5 bases and J by 0 bases, with 11 bases between. Separate cDNA molecules each had unique molecular identifiers attached to them. TCRdb re-called the 5' RACE reads with MiXCR, one entry per CDR3 protein. The table records around 50,000 distinct CDR3 sequences, roughly 5.9% of them present only once. This TCR derives from an adult who was a healthcare worker with PCR-confirmed SARS-CoV-2 infection or an uninfected control (not recorded which). Source material: whole blood. The chain employs TRBV12-3 or TRBV12-4 and TRBJ1-3; a weak D match, TRBD1 (5 bases). CDR3 coding DNA: TGTGCCAGCAGTCGATGGCAGGGCTCTGGAAACACCATATATTTT. Amino acids: CASSRWQGSGNTIYF.